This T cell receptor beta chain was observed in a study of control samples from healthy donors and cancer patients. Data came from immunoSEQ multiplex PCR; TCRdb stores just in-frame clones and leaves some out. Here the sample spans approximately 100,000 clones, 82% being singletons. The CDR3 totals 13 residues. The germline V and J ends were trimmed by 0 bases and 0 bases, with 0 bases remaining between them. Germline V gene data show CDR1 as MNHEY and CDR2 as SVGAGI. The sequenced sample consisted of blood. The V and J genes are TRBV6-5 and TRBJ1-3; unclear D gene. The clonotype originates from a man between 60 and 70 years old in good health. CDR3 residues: CASSYSSGNTIYF. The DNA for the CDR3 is TGTGCCAGCAGTTACTCCTCTGGAAACACCATATATTTT.